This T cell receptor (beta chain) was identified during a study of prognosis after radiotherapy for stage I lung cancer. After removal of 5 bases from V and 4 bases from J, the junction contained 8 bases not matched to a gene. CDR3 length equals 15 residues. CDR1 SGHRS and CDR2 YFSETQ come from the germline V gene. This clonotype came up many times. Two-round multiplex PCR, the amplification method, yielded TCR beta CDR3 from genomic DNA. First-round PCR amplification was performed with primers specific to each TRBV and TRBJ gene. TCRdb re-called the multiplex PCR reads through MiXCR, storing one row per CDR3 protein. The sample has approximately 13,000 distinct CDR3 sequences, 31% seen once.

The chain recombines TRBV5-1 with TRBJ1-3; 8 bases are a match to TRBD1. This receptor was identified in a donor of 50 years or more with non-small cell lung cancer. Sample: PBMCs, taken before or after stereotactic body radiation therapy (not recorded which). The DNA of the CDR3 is TGCGCCAGCAGAAGGGACAGGCCGTTGGGAAACACCATATATTTT. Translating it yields CASRRDRPLGNTIYF.